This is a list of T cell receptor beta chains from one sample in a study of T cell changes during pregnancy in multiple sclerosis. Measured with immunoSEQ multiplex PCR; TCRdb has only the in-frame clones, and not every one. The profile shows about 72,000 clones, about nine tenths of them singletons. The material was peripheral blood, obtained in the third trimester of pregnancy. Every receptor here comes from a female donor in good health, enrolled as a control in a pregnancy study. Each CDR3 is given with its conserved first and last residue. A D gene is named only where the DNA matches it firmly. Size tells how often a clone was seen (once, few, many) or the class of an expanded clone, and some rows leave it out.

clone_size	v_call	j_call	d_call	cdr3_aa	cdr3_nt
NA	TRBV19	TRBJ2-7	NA	CASSLDRQEVGLYEQYF	TGTGCCAGTAGTTTAGATAGACAGGAGGTCGGCTTGTACGAGCAGTACTTC
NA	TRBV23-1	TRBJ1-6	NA	CASGPQGANSPLHF	TGCGCCAGCGGTCCACAGGGTGCGAATTCACCCCTCCACTTT
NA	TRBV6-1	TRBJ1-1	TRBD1	CASSERVQGVNTEAFF	TGTGCCAGCAGTGAACGTGTACAGGGGGTAAACACTGAAGCTTTCTTT
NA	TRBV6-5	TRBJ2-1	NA	CASSYSNPAGYNEQFF	TGTGCCAGCAGTTACTCGAATCCTGCGGGCTACAATGAGCAGTTCTTC
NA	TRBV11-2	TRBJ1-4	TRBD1	CASSLLQGTNEKLFF	TGTGCCAGCAGCTTATTACAGGGGACTAATGAAAAACTGTTTTTT
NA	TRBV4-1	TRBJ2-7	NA	CASSRKADPVQIQYF	TGCGCCAGCAGCCGCAAAGCGGACCCCGTCCAGATACAGTACTTC
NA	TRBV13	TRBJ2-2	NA	CASSLGSGQDTGELFF	TGTGCCAGCAGCTTAGGGTCAGGTCAAGACACCGGGGAGCTGTTTTTT
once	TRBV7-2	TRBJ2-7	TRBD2	CASSSGGTAYEQYF	TGTGCCAGCAGCTCCGGGGGGACTGCCTACGAGCAGTACTTC
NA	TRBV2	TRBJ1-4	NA	CASKDKWAATNEKLFF	TGTGCCAGCAAGGATAAATGGGCAGCCACTAATGAAAAACTGTTTTTT
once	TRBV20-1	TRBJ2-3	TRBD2	CSGGRADTQYF	TGCAGTGGGGGGAGGGCAGATACGCAGTATTTT
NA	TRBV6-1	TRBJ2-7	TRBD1	CASITAGGSYEQYF	TGTGCCAGCATTACCGCAGGGGGTTCCTACGAGCAGTACTTC
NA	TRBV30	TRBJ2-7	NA	CAGGGKRNPYEQYF	TGTGCCGGCGGAGGGAAGCGGAATCCCTACGAGCAGTACTTC
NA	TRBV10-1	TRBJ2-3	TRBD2	CATAPGGSGTDTQYF	TGCGCCACAGCACCTGGCGGGAGTGGGACAGATACGCAGTATTTT
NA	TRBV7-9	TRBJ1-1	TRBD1	CASSLRQGAFGEAFF	TGTGCCAGCAGCTTAAGACAGGGGGCTTTCGGTGAAGCTTTCTTT
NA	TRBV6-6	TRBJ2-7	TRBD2	CASSPGLGNYEQYF	TGTGCCAGCAGTCCTGGACTAGGGAACTACGAGCAGTACTTC
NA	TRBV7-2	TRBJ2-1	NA	CASSPPATSRLKEQFF	TGTGCCAGCAGCCCCCCGGCGACTAGTCGCCTCAAGGAGCAGTTCTTC
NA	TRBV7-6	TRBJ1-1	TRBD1	CASSLGQGAANTEAFF	TGTGCCAGCAGCTTGGGACAGGGGGCTGCGAACACTGAAGCTTTCTTT
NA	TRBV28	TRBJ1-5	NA	CASSSDRYSNQPQHF	TGTGCCAGCAGCTCCGACAGGTATAGCAATCAGCCCCAGCATTTT
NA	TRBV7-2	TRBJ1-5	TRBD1	CASSDRGFGNQPQHF	TGTGCCAGCAGCGACAGGGGTTTTGGCAATCAGCCCCAGCATTTT
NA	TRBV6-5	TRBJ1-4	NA	CASSYLRGTLNEKLFF	TGTGCCAGCAGTTACCTCAGGGGTACCCTTAATGAAAAACTGTTTTTT
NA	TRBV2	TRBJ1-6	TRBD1	CASRGQGAHNSPLHF	TGTGCCAGCAGGGGACAGGGGGCTCATAATTCACCCCTCCACTTT
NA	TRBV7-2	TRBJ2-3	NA	CASSLGTTTDTQYF	TGTGCCAGCAGCTTAGGGACTACCACAGATACGCAGTATTTT
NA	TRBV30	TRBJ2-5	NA	CACHRQIQETQYF	TGTGCCTGTCATCGACAGATCCAAGAGACCCAGTACTTC
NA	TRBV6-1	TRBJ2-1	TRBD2	CASGGPSGGTNEQFF	TGTGCCAGCGGGGGCCCTAGCGGGGGGACCAATGAGCAGTTCTTC
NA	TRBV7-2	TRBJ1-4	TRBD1	CASSLMGQGSEKLFF	TGTGCCAGCAGCTTAATGGGACAGGGAAGCGAAAAACTGTTTTTT
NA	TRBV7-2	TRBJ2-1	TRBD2	CASSLELAGHNEQFF	TGTGCCAGCAGCTTAGAACTAGCGGGACACAATGAGCAGTTCTTC
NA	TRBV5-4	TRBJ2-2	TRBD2	CASSLGGGRTGELFF	TGTGCCAGCAGCTTGGGGGGGGGTAGAACCGGGGAGCTGTTTTTT
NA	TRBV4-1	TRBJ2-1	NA	CASSPGKWNEQFF	TGCGCCAGCAGCCCGGGAAAGTGGAATGAGCAGTTCTTC
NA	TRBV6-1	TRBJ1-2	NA	CASSIYGTQSYTF	TGTGCCAGCAGCATATACGGGACACAGAGCTACACCTTC
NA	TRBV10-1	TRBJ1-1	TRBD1	CASGVGQGAHTEAFF	TGCGCCAGCGGCGTGGGACAGGGGGCACACACTGAAGCTTTCTTT
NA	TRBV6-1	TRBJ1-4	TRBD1	CASSEVGTGREKLFF	TGTGCCAGCAGTGAAGTAGGGACAGGGCGGGAAAAACTGTTTTTT
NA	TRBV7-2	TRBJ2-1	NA	CASSSGEFF	TGTGCCAGCAGCTCAGGCGAGTTCTTC
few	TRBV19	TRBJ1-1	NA	CASTQNGVVPWGTEAFF	TGTGCCAGTACCCAGAACGGGGTCGTTCCATGGGGCACTGAAGCTTTCTTT
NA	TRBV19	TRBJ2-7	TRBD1	CASSLTSGTGSYEQYF	TGTGCCAGTAGTCTGACGTCCGGGACAGGGTCCTACGAGCAGTACTTC
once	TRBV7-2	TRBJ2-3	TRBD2	CASSRSSGRAGDTQYF	TGTGCCAGCAGCCGTTCTAGCGGGAGGGCCGGAGATACGCAGTATTTT
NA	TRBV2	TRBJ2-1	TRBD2	CASSLGSSGGALYNEQFF	TGTGCCAGCAGTTTAGGGAGTAGCGGGGGGGCCCTCTACAATGAGCAGTTCTTC
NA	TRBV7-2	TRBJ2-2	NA	CASSVQRGGWNTGELFF	TGTGCCAGCAGCGTCCAGAGGGGGGGATGGAACACCGGGGAGCTGTTTTTT
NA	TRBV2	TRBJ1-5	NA	CASSDGQWVPQHF	TGTGCCAGCAGTGATGGACAGTGGGTCCCCCAGCATTTT
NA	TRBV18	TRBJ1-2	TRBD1	CASSSDRGLGYTF	TGTGCCAGCTCTTCCGACAGGGGGCTAGGCTACACCTTC
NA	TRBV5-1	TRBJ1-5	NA	CASSFSGLNDRQPQHF	TGCGCCAGCAGCTTCTCGGGCCTCAACGACAGACAGCCCCAGCATTTT
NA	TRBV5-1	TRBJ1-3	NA	CASSPSVADHSGNTIYF	TGCGCCAGCAGCCCGAGCGTGGCAGACCACTCTGGAAACACCATATATTTT
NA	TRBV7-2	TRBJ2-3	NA	CASNRDTDTQYF	TGTGCCAGCAATAGAGACACAGATACGCAGTATTTT
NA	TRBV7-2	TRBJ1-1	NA	CASSLGQGLNTEAFF	TGTGCCAGCAGCTTAGGTCAGGGTTTGAACACTGAAGCTTTCTTT
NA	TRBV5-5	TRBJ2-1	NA	CASSTQSSNNEQFF	TGTGCCAGCAGCACCCAAAGCTCGAACAATGAGCAGTTCTTC
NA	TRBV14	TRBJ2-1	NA	CASSQDLSSRPDEQFF	TGTGCCAGCAGCCAAGATCTGTCTAGCCGCCCAGATGAGCAGTTCTTC
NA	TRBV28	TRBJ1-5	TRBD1	CASSSIRQGTGNQPQHF	TGTGCCAGCAGTTCGATCAGACAGGGGACCGGCAATCAGCCCCAGCATTTT
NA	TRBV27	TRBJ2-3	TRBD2	CASSLSPSGGGTDTQYF	TGTGCCAGCAGTTTATCCCCTAGCGGGGGGGGCACAGATACGCAGTATTTT
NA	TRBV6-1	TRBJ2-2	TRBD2	CASSEASGGAGELFF	TGTGCCAGCAGTGAAGCTAGCGGGGGGGCCGGGGAGCTGTTTTTT
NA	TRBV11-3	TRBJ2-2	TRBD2	CASSWGGLAGELFF	TGTGCCAGCAGCTGGGGAGGGTTGGCCGGGGAGCTGTTTTTT
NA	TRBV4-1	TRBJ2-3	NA	CASSQVRAGDTDTQYF	TGCGCCAGCAGCCAAGTCCGGGCAGGGGACACAGATACGCAGTATTTT
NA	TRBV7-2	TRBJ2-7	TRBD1	CASSFEPGQGMEQYF	TGTGCCAGCAGCTTCGAACCGGGACAGGGTATGGAGCAGTACTTC
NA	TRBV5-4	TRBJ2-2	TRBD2	CASSPLTSGRRNTGELFF	TGTGCCAGCAGCCCTTTGACTAGCGGGAGGAGGAACACCGGGGAGCTGTTTTTT
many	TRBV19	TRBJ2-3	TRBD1	CASSITPRTGADTQYF	TGTGCCAGTAGTATTACCCCTCGGACAGGGGCAGATACGCAGTATTTT